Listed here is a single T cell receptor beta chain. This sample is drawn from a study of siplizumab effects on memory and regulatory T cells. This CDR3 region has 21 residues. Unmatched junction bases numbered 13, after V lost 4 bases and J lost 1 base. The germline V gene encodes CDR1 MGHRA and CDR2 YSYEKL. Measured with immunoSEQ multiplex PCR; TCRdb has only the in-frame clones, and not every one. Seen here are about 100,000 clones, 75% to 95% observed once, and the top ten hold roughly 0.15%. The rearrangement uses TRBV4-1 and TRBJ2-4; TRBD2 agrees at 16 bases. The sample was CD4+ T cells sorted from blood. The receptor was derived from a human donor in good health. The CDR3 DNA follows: TGCGCCAGCAGCCTGACCGGGACTAGCGGGGGGGCTCTCCATGCCAAAAACATTCAGTACTTC. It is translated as CASSLTGTSGGALHAKNIQYF.